The rows below give T cell receptor beta chains drawn from one sample of a study of T cell responses to AZD1222 COVID-19 vaccine. Repertoires were generated with immunoSEQ multiplex PCR, while TCRdb's copy carries only in-frame clones and drops some. The data show 150,000 or so clones, with 90% seen just once and less than 6.5% held by the top ten. Sequencing was performed on peripheral blood, taken 28 days after the second AZD1222 dose. These receptors originate from an adult who received the AZD1222 COVID-19 vaccine. The CDR3 runs from the conserved cysteine through the conserved F or W. D genes are given only for firm matches.

TRBD2,TRBV7-2,TRBJ2-7,CASSLEASGSPPREQYF,TGTGCCAGCAGCTTAGAGGCTAGCGGGAGTCCCCCACGCGAGCAGTACTTC
.,TRBV2,TRBJ1-5,CASKYWVGGQPQHF,TGTGCCAGCAAATACTGGGTCGGGGGTCAGCCCCAGCATTTT
TRBD2,TRBV2,TRBJ2-3,CASREGLAGVAQYF,TGTGCCAGCAGAGAGGGACTAGCGGGAGTAGCGCAGTATTTT
TRBD2,TRBV7-2,TRBJ2-1,CASSSRLAGRTYNEQFF,TGTGCCAGCAGCTCCAGACTAGCGGGGAGGACCTACAATGAGCAGTTCTTC
TRBD2,TRBV15,TRBJ2-7,CASRREGPPGLAGVLISSEQYF,TGTGCCTCCAGGCGAGAGGGCCCCCCGGGACTAGCGGGAGTTCTTATCAGCTCCGAGCAGTACTTC
.,TRBV5-1,TRBJ2-1,CASSFVREGEGEQFF,TGCGCCAGCAGCTTCGTCAGGGAGGGGGAGGGTGAGCAGTTCTTC
.,TRBV2,TRBJ1-2,CASRNRQAGAYGYTF,TGTGCCAGCAGAAATCGACAGGCTGGTGCCTATGGCTACACCTTC
.,TRBV18,TRBJ1-5,CASSPDRLRGSNQPQHF,TGTGCCAGCTCCCCGGACAGATTGAGAGGTAGCAATCAGCCCCAGCATTTT
.,TRBV9,TRBJ1-2,CASSVAQGWSYTF,TGTGCCAGCAGCGTAGCTCAGGGTTGGAGCTACACCTTC
TRBD1,TRBV4-2,TRBJ2-5,CASSQARTGQGGGETQYF,TGTGCCAGCAGCCAAGCCCGGACAGGACAGGGTGGGGGGGAGACCCAGTACTTC
.,TRBV19,TRBJ2-2,CASNPGRGFPGELFF,TGTGCCAGTAATCCGGGACGGGGGTTTCCCGGGGAGCTGTTTTTT
.,TRBV7-2,TRBJ1-5,CASSPQLSGIYSDNQPQHF,TGTGCCAGCAGCCCTCAGCTTTCGGGAATTTATAGTGATAATCAGCCCCAGCATTTT
TRBD2,TRBV3-1/TRBV3-2,TRBJ2-3,CASSLGLAGRADTQYF,TGTGCCAGCAGCCTCGGACTAGCGGGGAGGGCGGATACGCAGTATTTT
TRBD2,TRBV4-2,TRBJ2-7,CASSLGLAGLSSPYEQYF,TGTGCCAGCAGCCTTGGACTAGCGGGGCTTTCTAGTCCATACGAGCAGTACTTC
.,TRBV28,TRBJ2-7,CASSSPPSSSYEQYF,TGTGCCAGCAGTTCTCCACCCTCAAGCTCCTACGAGCAGTACTTC
.,TRBV12-3/TRBV12-4,TRBJ1-5,CASSTSSLGTHF,.
.,TRBV27,TRBJ1-6,CASSLITGNYNSPLHF,TGTGCCAGCAGTCTTATTACAGGCAATTATAATTCACCCCTCCACTTT
.,TRBV28,TRBJ2-5,CASRSHRGREGKETQYF,TGTGCCAGCAGGTCTCACAGGGGGCGGGAGGGCAAAGAGACCCAGTACTTC
.,TRBV6-5,TRBJ1-6,CASSPNPWEGEPVHF,TGTGCCAGCAGTCCGAACCCCTGGGAGGGAGAACCGGTGCACTTT
TRBD1,TRBV7-2,TRBJ1-4,CASSYPGQGGKLFF,TGTGCCAGCAGCTACCCGGGACAGGGGGGGAAACTGTTTTTT
TRBD1,TRBV28,TRBJ1-5,CASSRPGQGSQPQHF,TGTGCCAGCAGCCGACCGGGACAGGGGAGTCAGCCCCAGCATTTT
.,TRBV27,TRBJ2-7,CASSLIGTDYEQYF,TGTGCCAGCAGTTTAATAGGGACGGACTACGAGCAGTACTTC
.,TRBV10-2,TRBJ2-5,CASSEMASRETQYF,TGCGCCAGCAGTGAGATGGCTAGCAGAGAGACCCAGTACTTC
TRBD1,TRBV6-5,TRBJ1-6,CASSYTAGTANSPLHF,TGTGCCAGCAGTTACACAGCCGGGACAGCGAATTCACCCCTCCACTTT
.,TRBV29-1,TRBJ2-4,CSVDDNENIQYF,TGCAGCGTTGACGACAATGAAAACATTCAGTACTTC
.,TRBV29-1,TRBJ1-5,CSVVVPGPSNQPQHF,TGCAGCGTTGTGGTCCCAGGGCCTAGCAATCAGCCCCAGCATTTT
.,TRBV6-5,TRBJ1-2,CASSYSMVRNQGYTF,TGTGCCAGCAGTTACTCGATGGTACGCAACCAGGGCTACACCTTC
.,TRBV3-1/TRBV3-2,TRBJ1-6,CASSQEPGNNSPLHF,TGTGCCAGCAGCCAAGAGCCGGGTAATAATTCACCCCTCCACTTT
TRBD2,TRBV5-6,TRBJ2-2,CASSLLAGGSGELFF,TGTGCCAGCAGCTTACTAGCGGGAGGGTCCGGGGAGCTGTTTTTT
TRBD2,TRBV5-1,TRBJ2-5,CASSLVDTGTSGGETQYF,TGCGCCAGCAGCTTGGTGGACACCGGGACTAGCGGGGGAGAGACCCAGTACTTC
TRBD2,TRBV28,TRBJ2-7,CASSLSGGAYEQYF,TGTGCCAGCAGTTTATCGGGAGGAGCCTACGAGCAGTACTTC
TRBD2,TRBV4-2,TRBJ2-7,CASSPNPGLAVRYEQYF,TGTGCCAGCAGCCCCAACCCCGGACTAGCGGTACGCTACGAGCAGTACTTC
TRBD1,TRBV30,TRBJ1-2,CAWSEKGANYGYTF,TGTGCCTGGAGTGAGAAGGGGGCAAACTATGGCTACACCTTC
.,TRBV28,TRBJ2-7,CASSSTVNSYEQYF,TGTGCCAGCAGTTCGACAGTAAACTCCTACGAGCAGTACTTC
TRBD2,TRBV6-5,TRBJ2-2,CASSYRSSGRPGELFF,TGTGCCAGCAGTTACCGGTCTAGCGGGAGGCCCGGGGAGCTGTTTTTT
.,TRBV28,TRBJ1-1,CASSVGVGTEAFF,TGTGCCAGCAGTGTAGGCGTGGGCACTGAAGCTTTCTTT
TRBD2,TRBV28,TRBJ2-1,CASTLSGSQINEQFF,TGTGCCAGCACCCTTAGCGGGAGTCAGATCAATGAGCAGTTCTTC
.,TRBV7-2,TRBJ1-6,CASSLAVPGSAYSPLHF,TGTGCCAGCAGCTTAGCTGTACCCGGGTCTGCTTATTCACCCCTCCACTTT
.,TRBV10-3,TRBJ2-1,CAISETLREQFF,TGTGCCATCAGTGAGACGTTGAGGGAGCAGTTCTTC
.,TRBV27,TRBJ2-7,CASSRWDGSYEQYF,TGTGCCAGCAGTCGCTGGGACGGATCCTACGAGCAGTACTTC
.,TRBV27,TRBJ2-1,CASMRPPNNEQFF,TGTGCCAGCATGAGGCCACCCAACAATGAGCAGTTCTTC
.,TRBV30,TRBJ2-7,CAWSVGQSYEQYF,TGTGCCTGGAGTGTCGGACAATCCTACGAGCAGTACTTC
.,TRBV19,TRBJ1-4,CASSAQQGYNEKLFF,TGTGCCAGTAGTGCCCAACAGGGTTATAATGAAAAACTGTTTTTT